The following is a TCR beta chain sequence with its context. Its cognate antigen is unknown. The data were taken from a study of T cells expressing NK-cell markers. Study as a whole: Sorted CD3+CD56-NKG2C+, CD3+CD56+NKG2C+ and CD3+CD56+NKG2C- T cells supplied the TCR beta repertoires. Study-level results: Among CD8+ T cells from 5 to 7 donors, dominant NKG2C+ clonotypes accounted for about 1.0-7.0%. Whether the expanded NKG2C+ T cell clones recognized HCMV remained unclear.

Following a re-call of the 5' RACE reads, TCRdb has one entry per CDR3 protein and lacks DNA. The sample's table shows 400,000 or so distinct CDR3 sequences. This CDR3 is built from 13 residues. Germline loops: CDR1 SGHRS, CDR2 YFSETQ. This chain links TRBV5-1 with TRBJ2-2. This clonotype originated in a woman between 50 and 59 years old in good health. Sequenced: blood T cells: a sorted CD56 or NKG2C T cell subset, CD4+ or CD8+ T cells, or bulk PBMC T cells (not recorded which). The CDR3 reads CASSLIQTGELFF.